Detailed here is one T cell receptor beta chain. Method: immunoSEQ multiplex PCR; TCRdb's copy keeps in-frame clones and lacks some. Among just under 30,000 clones, approximately 83% were seen once, and the ten largest hold under 2.5%. The sample belongs to a study of tumor-infiltrating lymphocytes in localized non-small cell lung cancer. Whole-study context: Resected tumor was paired with non-adjacent uninvolved lung from the same patient.

Germline V CDR1 and CDR2: SGHRS, YFSETQ. The V gene end was trimmed by 4 bases and the J gene end by 5 bases; junction bases not matched to a gene: 4. CDR3 length: 13 residues. The chain has TRBV5-1 and TRBJ1-1; 8 nucleotides line up with TRBD1. This receptor was taken from a human donor with non-small cell lung cancer. Input material: lung tumor tissue. The CDR3 loop reads CASSMTGDTEAFF. In DNA, the CDR3 is TGCGCCAGCAGCATGACAGGGGATACTGAAGCTTTCTTT.